The 27 T cell receptor beta chains below were found in one sample sequenced in a study of blood T cell repertoires in COVID-19 (dated by TCRdb to 2020 to 2022). Receptors were amplified or captured by the immunoSEQ multiplex PCR assay. The clones in this table, taken by TCRdb from immuneACCESS, are in-frame only. Not every clone is retained; where verified, under half of the shortfall comes from an unresolved V gene, and the cause of the rest is unknown. The sample includes hundreds of thousands of clones, with roughly 84% observed a single time. The ten largest clonotypes hold over 0.8% of the sample. Material for sequencing was PBMCs or T cells enriched from blood (not recorded which). Receptors originate from a young woman who had recovered from COVID-19.

The chain joins TRBV5-6 to TRBJ1-5, with TRBD1 as a possible D gene (5 bases). The CDR3 covers 14 residues. Germline V gene sequence: CDR1 SGHDT, CDR2 YYEEEE. The ends were cut back, 3 bases at V and 3 bases at J, with 10 bases in the middle. In nucleotides, the CDR3 is TGTGCCAGCAGCTGGGGACTGAACAATCAGCCCCAGCATTTT. As protein: CASSWGLNNQPQHF.

The chain employs TRBV5-5 and TRBJ2-2; tentatively, D is TRBD1 (7 bases). Germline CDR1 is SGHKS and CDR2 is YYEKEE (reference sequence). V lost 4 bases and J lost 3, with 13 bases in between. The CDR3 spans 15 residues. The DNA for the CDR3 is TGTGCCAGCAGCCGCGGGACAGCTTACACCGGGGAGCTGTTTTTT. It specifies CASSRGTAYTGELFF.

The CDR3 protein is CAWSVSAVTGRYEQYF. CDR3 coding DNA: TGTGCCTGGAGTGTATCGGCGGTGACAGGGCGCTACGAGCAGTACTTC. The chain recombines TRBV30 with TRBJ2-7; 7 nucleotides line up with TRBD1. The germline V gene has CDR1 GTSNPN and CDR2 SVGIG (reference sequence). The CDR3 is made up of 16 amino acids. Trimming took 0 bases from V and 3 from J; bases not matched to a gene: 11.

J is TRBJ2-1 and V is TRBV2; TRBD2 matches 8 bases. The V gene end was trimmed by 5 bases and the J gene end by 8 bases; junction bases not matched to a gene: 8. Germline values: CDR1 SNHLY, CDR2 FYNNEI. The CDR3 length is 14 residues. The CDR3 spells CASSRSGGGDEQFF. The CDR3 DNA reads as TGTGCCAGCAGTCGAAGCGGGGGAGGCGATGAGCAGTTCTTC.

A remark on this clone: Distinct nucleotide sequences in the sample also encode this CDR3. This sequence joins TRBV12-3 or TRBV12-4 and TRBJ1-5; D uncertain. V was trimmed by 1 base and J by 5 bases, leaving 6 bases between them. The CDR3 length is 13 residues. CDR3 protein: CASSLGGDQPQHF. The CDR3 DNA sequence: TGTGCCAGCAGTTTAGGCGGGGATCAGCCCCAGCATTTT.

The J gene is TRBJ2-3, the V gene TRBV20-1, with unresolved D. V lost 3 bases and J 0 bases, leaving 10 bases between the germline ends. This CDR3 is 14 amino acids long. Looked up from germline, CDR1 is DFQATT and CDR2 is SNEGSKA (reference sequence). The CDR3 spells CSASPGLSTDTQYF. The CDR3 nucleotides read TGCAGTGCTAGTCCGGGTTTGAGCACAGATACGCAGTATTTT.

The chain employs TRBV18 and TRBJ2-7; 7 nucleotides line up with TRBD1. The junction had 6 bases not matched to a gene; V was cut back by 3 bases and J by 4 bases. Germline V gene sequence: CDR1 KGHSH, CDR2 LQKENI. The CDR3 extends over 14 amino acids. CDR3 in DNA: TGTGCCAGCTCACCGACAGGGAAACCTTACGAGCAGTACTTC. Translation gives CASSPTGKPYEQYF.

This chain links TRBV5-1 with TRBJ1-6, with a possible D match to TRBD1 (6 bases). Germline assignment: CDR1 SGHRS and CDR2 YFSETQ. Between the trimmed V and J ends, which lost 5 bases and 11 bases, there was a span of 11 bases. The CDR3 loop spans 12 amino acids. In DNA, the CDR3 is TGCGCCAGCAGTAACGAGGGGGCACCCCTCCACTTT. Translated, it gives CASSNEGAPLHF.

The chain uses TRBV28 and TRBJ1-5, with D hard to call. CDR3 size: 12 residues. The V end was cut by 11 bases, the J end by 4 bases, with 12 bases between. The V gene's germline CDR1 is MDHEN and CDR2 SYDVKM. The chain's CDR3 is CALGSDNQPQHF. CDR3 nucleotides: TGTGCCCTAGGATCTGATAATCAGCCCCAGCATTTT.

CDR3 nucleotides: TGTGCCAGCAGCAAAAAAAGGGGGGACAGGGTAGAGTCTGAAGCTTTCTTT. As protein: CASSKKRGDRVESEAFF. The chain carries TRBV21-1 and TRBJ1-1; whether TRBD1, the table's D call, matches the DNA was not checked. TRBV21-1 is annotated as a pseudogene. The length of the CDR3 is 17 residues.

This CDR3 reads CASSSGSEKDRLNYGYTF. As DNA, the CDR3 is TGTGCCAGTAGTAGTGGTTCGGAGAAGGACAGATTGAACTATGGCTACACCTTC. This rearrangement joins TRBV19 to TRBJ1-2; possible D gene TRBD1, 6 bases. Trimming removed 4 bases from V and 2 bases from J, with 23 bases in between. The CDR3 has 18 residues. Germline assignment: CDR1 LNHDA and CDR2 SQIVND (reference sequence).

The chain recombines TRBV9 with TRBJ1-1, with TRBD1 matching 7 bases. J lost 6 bases, V lost 2 bases, and 10 bases had no gene match. The CDR3 length is 15 residues. Germline V gene lookup returns CDR1 SGDLS and CDR2 YYNGEE. The CDR3 coding sequence is TGTGCCAGCAGCGTGTCGGGACAGTTCAGCCCTGAAGCTTTCTTT. Protein sequence: CASSVSGQFSPEAFF.

Concerning this clone itself: The identical CDR3 is also encoded by other nucleotide sequences in the sample. The CDR3 DNA sequence: TGTGCCACAGACAGGGGGCCTAACGGGGAGCTGTTTTTT. Amino acids: CATDRGPNGELFF. This sequence joins TRBV19 and TRBJ2-2, with 10 bases fitting TRBD1. The CDR3 loop spans 13 amino acids. CDR1 is LNHDA and CDR2 is SQIVND in the germline V gene (reference sequence). The V segment lost 10 bases and the J segment 7 bases; nucleotides outside the gene matches: 6.

The CDR3, as DNA: TGTGCCAGCTCACCGCTCGGACAGGGGCATCGGTATGGCTACACCTTC. It yields the protein CASSPLGQGHRYGYTF. The chain employs TRBV18 and TRBJ1-2, with 9 bases lining up with TRBD1. Germline CDR1 is KGHSH and CDR2 is LQKENI. The ends lost 3 bases at V and 5 bases at J; junction bases unmatched: 10. The CDR3 runs 16 residues.

The rearrangement uses TRBV5-1 and TRBJ1-1; TRBD1 is a possible D gene (6 bases). This CDR3 region has 18 residues. From germline, CDR1 is SGHRS and CDR2 YFSETQ. Trimming took off 0 bases at V and 0 bases at J, with 18 bases between the two ends. DNA of the CDR3: TGCGCCAGCAGCTTGGGGCCACAGGGTGGTCGAATGAACACTGAAGCTTTCTTT. Its protein product is CASSLGPQGGRMNTEAFF.

The chain carries TRBV11-3 and TRBJ1-5; D is unclear. Deletions cut 1 base from V and 3 bases from J, with 10 bases between. The germline gives CDR1 SGHNT, CDR2 YENEEA. CDR3 length equals 15 residues. The CDR3: CASSLGFPVNQPQHF. The CDR3 DNA reads as TGTGCCAGCAGCTTAGGTTTCCCGGTCAATCAGCCCCAGCATTTT.

The genes are TRBV30 and TRBJ1-2; D is perhaps TRBD1 (6 bases). Germline loops: CDR1 GTSNPN, CDR2 SVGIG (reference sequence). The CDR3 has 14 amino acids. V was shortened by 6 bases and J by 3 bases, with 17 bases between the two germline ends. The DNA for the CDR3 is TGTGCCTGCCCGACGCAGGGGAAGGACTATGGCTACACCTTC. It specifies CACPTQGKDYGYTF.

The chain carries TRBV29-1 and TRBJ1-3; D uncertain. Trimming took 4 bases from V and 0 from J, leaving 4 bases between them. The CDR3 totals 12 residues. CDR1 is SQVTM, CDR2 ANQGSEA, per germline. CDR3 loop: CSVGHSGNTIYF. DNA of the CDR3: TGCAGCGTTGGACACTCTGGAAACACCATATATTTT.

This clone was seen just once. The chain's CDR3 is CASSQDSVGSNEQFF. In DNA, the CDR3 is TGCGCCAGCAGCCAAGACAGCGTTGGTTCCAATGAGCAGTTCTTC. The gene calls are TRBV4-3 and TRBJ2-1; D is undetermined. V was trimmed by 0 bases and J by 6 bases, leaving 12 bases between them. The CDR3 length is 15 residues. CDR1 and CDR2 (germline): LGHNA, YSLEER.

The genes are TRBV7-9 and TRBJ2-5, with TRBD1 identical over 7 bases. With V trimmed by 2 bases and J by 0 bases, 12 bases remained unmatched. Germline CDR1 SEHNR, CDR2 FQNEAQ (reference sequence). There are 18 residues in the CDR3. The CDR3 sequence is CASSLYAPGTEYQETQYF. The CDR3 DNA reads as TGTGCCAGCAGCTTATACGCACCAGGGACAGAGTACCAAGAGACCCAGTACTTC.

The chain couples TRBV7-8 to TRBJ1-6, with D maybe TRBD1 (5 bases). This CDR3 is built from 15 residues. V gave up 5 bases and J gave up 11 bases, with 19 bases separating them. Germline-derived CDR1 and CDR2 are SGHVS and FQNEAQ. Here the CDR3 reads CASSQTGGLRTPLHF. The DNA of the CDR3 is TGTGCCAGCAGCCAAACAGGTGGGCTGAGGACACCCCTCCACTTT.

In this sample, this clone turned up once. The chain joins TRBV24-1 to TRBJ2-3, with 11 bases lining up with TRBD1. There are 16 residues in the CDR3. CDR1 and CDR2 (germline): KGHDR, SFDVKD. V gave up 5 bases and J gave up 3 bases; unmatched junction bases: 6. The CDR3: CATSAIGQGATDTQYF. The CDR3 DNA follows: TGTGCCACCAGTGCCATAGGACAGGGGGCGACAGATACGCAGTATTTT.

This clone was seen a few times. Other nucleotide sequences from this sample produce the same CDR3. The genes are TRBV7-9 and TRBJ1-4; D is perhaps TRBD1 (5 bases). The length of the CDR3 is 14 residues. CDR1 is SEHNR, CDR2 FQNEAQ, per germline (reference sequence). V was pared by 3 bases and J by 5 bases, with 10 bases between. The CDR3 DNA follows: TGTGCCAGCAGCTTGGTGGGGGGAAATGAAAAACTGTTTTTT. It codes for CASSLVGGNEKLFF.

The V gene is TRBV3-1 (or the pseudogene TRBV3-2), the J gene TRBJ2-3; D may be TRBD2 (6 bases). The CDR3 sequence is 14 residues long. Trimming removed 5 bases from V and 5 bases from J, with 14 bases in between. Germline lookup yields CDR1 LGHDT and CDR2 YNNKEL (reference sequence). CDR3 region: CASSTILAGDTQYF. Here the CDR3 DNA reads TGTGCCAGCAGCACGATACTAGCAGGAGATACGCAGTATTTT.

This chain joins TRBV18 and TRBJ2-7; 8 bases map to TRBD1. Per the germline V gene, CDR1 is KGHSH and CDR2 is LQKENI. The CDR3 sequence is 15 residues long. With 1 base clipped from V and 4 bases from J, the junction kept 6 bases outside the gene matches. CDR3 DNA sequence: TGTGCCAGCTCACCACGGGCAGGGGGCGGGTACGAGCAGTACTTC. Its translation is CASSPRAGGGYEQYF.

This chain connects TRBV4-3 to TRBJ1-2; maybe TRBD1 (5 bases). Per germline, CDR1 LGHNA and CDR2 YSLEER. The CDR3 is made up of 14 amino acids. V lost 1 base and J lost 6, with 12 bases in between. CDR3 in DNA: TGCGCCAGCAGCCAAGGGGCCTCAGGGCATGGCTACACCTTC. Translation: CASSQGASGHGYTF.

The CDR3 loop reads CASSSGGVPNEQYF. The CDR3 DNA sequence: TGTGCCAGCAGCTCTGGGGGGGTTCCCAACGAGCAGTACTTC. The chain carries TRBV5-4 and TRBJ2-7; TRBD2 aligns across 7 bases. CDR3 size: 14 residues. With 3 bases clipped from V and 5 bases from J, the junction kept 8 bases outside the gene matches. The V gene's germline CDR1 is SGHNT and CDR2 YYREEE (reference sequence).